The clone carrying this TCR beta chain was picked up many times. Its specificity is unknown. This record belongs to a study of neurological immune-mediated disorders. TCRdb re-called the 5' RACE reads with MiXCR, one entry per CDR3 protein. The top ten hold about 3.2% of the sample, which has some 60,000 distinct CDR3 sequences, more than 4% seen once. Points from the study as a whole: Grouping of repertoires by phylogeny put those of 18 of 34 multiple sclerosis patients into a single related-CDR3 cluster, a possible signature.

The CDR3 is 14 residues long. Germline CDR1 and CDR2: SNHLY and FYNNEI. Trimming took 10 bases from V and 3 from J; bases not matched to a gene: 9. This TCR was sampled from a woman aged 50 to 60 with multiple sclerosis. The material sequenced was PBMCs. This sequence joins TRBV2 and TRBJ2-5, with 9 bases matching TRBD2. CDR3 loop: CATPGGTSKETQYF. The CDR3 DNA reads TGTGCCACCCCCGGGGGGACTAGCAAAGAGACCCAGTACTTC. Using reference TRBV2 and TRBJ2-5 for the parts outside the CDR3, the full variable domain is EPEVTQTPSHQVTQMGQEVILRCVPISNHLYFYWYRQILGQKVEFLVSFYNNEISEKSEIFDDQFSVERPDGSNFTLKIRSTKLEDSAMYFCATPGGTSKETQYFGPGTRLLVL.